A selection of T cell receptor beta chains follows, all from one sample in a study of blood T cell repertoires in COVID-19. Profiled with immunoSEQ multiplex PCR; TCRdb holds only in-frame clones, not every one. The table records 150,000 to 200,000 clones, roughly 80% of them present only once. Sequencing was performed on peripheral blood. These receptors came from a man aged 60 to 75 with active or convalescent COVID-19. Each CDR3 is given with its conserved first and last residue. A D gene is named only where the DNA matches it firmly. The size entry is marked missing in some rows and otherwise reads once, few, many or a size class.

d_call clone_size j_call v_call cdr3_length cdr3_nt cdr3_aa
TRBD1 once TRBJ1-2 TRBV6-5 13 TGTGCCAGCAGTACAGGGGGCTGGTCTGGCTACACCTTC CASSTGGWSGYTF
. . TRBJ2-1 TRBV9 13 TGTGCCAGCAGCGTAGGGCTAGCTGGTGAGCAGTTCTTC CASSVGLAGEQFF
TRBD2 . TRBJ2-1 TRBV4-3 19 TGCGCCAGCAGCCAAGATAGTCGGCAACTACTAGCGGGTTACAATGAGCAGTTCTTC CASSQDSRQLLAGYNEQFF
. . TRBJ1-1 TRBV28 14 TGTGCCAGCTGGGGGACAACAGGCGATATTGAAGCTTTCTTT CASWGTTGDIEAFF
. . TRBJ2-7 TRBV4-2 15 TGTGCCAGCAGCCAAGATCGGGGGTCGAAATACGAGCAGTACTTC CASSQDRGSKYEQYF
TRBD2 . TRBJ2-4 TRBV19 16 TGTGCCAGTAGTCAACTAGCGGGAGGGGAGAAAAACATTCAGTACTTC CASSQLAGGEKNIQYF
. . TRBJ2-7 TRBV24-1 13 TGTGCCACCAGTGACGGAACAGCCTACGAGCAGTACTTC CATSDGTAYEQYF
TRBD1 few TRBJ2-1 TRBV5-1 15 TGCGCCAGCAGCTTTGGACAGGTTTCCTACAATGAGCAGTTCTTC CASSFGQVSYNEQFF
. . TRBJ2-1 TRBV28 15 TGTGCCAGCAGTTTTAGTCAGGGGAGTAAAAATGAGCAGTTCTTC CASSFSQGSKNEQFF
. . TRBJ1-3 TRBV19 14 TGTGCCAGTAGTATCGTGGGGGCCCGAAACACCATATATTTT CASSIVGARNTIYF
TRBD1 . TRBJ2-1 TRBV19 15 TGTGCCAGTAGTATAGACTTGACAGGGATCAATGAGCAGTTCTTC CASSIDLTGINEQFF
TRBD1 . TRBJ2-7 TRBV19 15 TGTGCCAGTAGTATTGGTCGGGACAGCAGATACGAGCAGTACTTC CASSIGRDSRYEQYF
. . TRBJ2-5 TRBV4-2 14 TGTGCCAGCAGCCCACGACAGTTTTCAGAGACCCAGTACTTC CASSPRQFSETQYF
. . TRBJ1-4 TRBV27 13 TGTGCCAGCAGTTTCGCGGAGAATGAAAAACTGTTTTTT CASSFAENEKLFF
. . TRBJ1-1 TRBV28 11 TGTGCCAGCCACAGGAACACTGAAGCTTTCTTT CASHRNTEAFF
. . TRBJ1-5 TRBV19 15 TGTGCCAGCGATCTAGGGGGAATTAGGAATCAGCCCCAGCATTTT CASDLGGIRNQPQHF
TRBD2 . TRBJ2-1 TRBV7-2 15 TGTGCCAGCAGCTTAGCGCGACGCGGGAGCAGTGAGCAGTTCTTC CASSLARRGSSEQFF
TRBD1 . TRBJ1-1 TRBV16 15 TGTGCCAGCAGCCCACAGGGGGCCGGGGACGTTGAAGCTTTCTTT CASSPQGAGDVEAFF
TRBD1 . TRBJ2-7 TRBV14 16 TGTGCCAGCAGCCTCCAGCCGGGACAGGGGGCGGGCGAGCAGTACTTC CASSLQPGQGAGEQYF
. . TRBJ2-1 TRBV29-1 15 TGCAGCGTTGAAATATGGGACTCCTCCTACAATGAGCAGTTCTTC CSVEIWDSSYNEQFF
. . TRBJ2-5 TRBV7-9 15 TGTGCCAGCAGCTTAGAAGCGGGTGGGCGGGAGACCCAGTACTTC CASSLEAGGRETQYF
. few TRBJ2-7 TRBV3-1/TRBV3-2 13 TGTGCCAGCAGCCGGGGGGACGGCTACGAGCAGTACTTC CASSRGDGYEQYF
TRBD2 . TRBJ2-7 TRBV4-1 13 TGCGCCAGCAGCAATAGCGGGGGCTACGAGCAGTACTTC CASSNSGGYEQYF
TRBD1 . TRBJ1-1 TRBV9 15 TGTGCCAGCAGCGTAGCTTCAGGACAGGGATCTGAAGCTTTCTTT CASSVASGQGSEAFF
. few TRBJ1-5 TRBV6-1 12 TGTGCCAGCAGTTTAGGGGATCAGCCCCAGCATTTT CASSLGDQPQHF
TRBD2 . TRBJ2-3 TRBV29-1 15 TGCAGCGTTGAAAAGACTAGCGGGAACACAGATACGCAGTATTTT CSVEKTSGNTDTQYF
. . TRBJ1-4 TRBV5-4 14 TGTGCCAGCAGCTTTAGAGGGGGTGATGAAAAACTGTTTTTT CASSFRGGDEKLFF
TRBD1 . TRBJ1-6 TRBV23-1 16 TGCGCCATCCCCTCCGGGACAGGGTCCTATAATTCACCCCTCCACTTT CAIPSGTGSYNSPLHF
. . TRBJ2-6 TRBV2 16 TGTGCCAGCAGTGAAAAGCTGACAGGAGGGGCCAACGTCCTGACTTTC CASSEKLTGGANVLTF
TRBD2 many TRBJ2-7 TRBV7-8 15 TGTGCCAGCAGCCCTACTCCGGGAGGGACCTACGAGCAGTACTTC CASSPTPGGTYEQYF
TRBD1 . TRBJ1-2 TRBV7-9 15 TGTGCCAGCAGCTTATCCGACAGGGGACTCTATGGCTACACCTTC CASSLSDRGLYGYTF
. . TRBJ1-5 TRBV19 15 TGTGCCAGTTCACCCCTGACAGGAAGCAATCAGCCCCAGCATTTT CASSPLTGSNQPQHF
TRBD2 . TRBJ2-7 TRBV19 15 TGTGCCAGTAGTATGAAAGCGGGAGAGACCTACGAGCAGTACTTC CASSMKAGETYEQYF
. . TRBJ1-1 TRBV6-5 15 TGTGCCAGCAGTTACCAGGGGCAGGGATTTACTGAAGCTTTCTTT CASSYQGQGFTEAFF
TRBD2 . TRBJ2-5 TRBV28 16 TGTGCCAGCAGTTTATGGCTAGCGGGAGGGCCTGAGACCCAGTACTTC CASSLWLAGGPETQYF
. . TRBJ2-7 TRBV7-2 11 TGTGCCAGCAGTCTAAGTTACGAGCAGTACTTC CASSLSYEQYF
TRBD2 . TRBJ2-1 TRBV7-3 16 TGTGCCAGCAGCCATTCTAGCGGGACGTCCTACAATGAGCAGTTCTTC CASSHSSGTSYNEQFF
TRBD1 . TRBJ1-2 TRBV7-9 16 TGTGCCAGCAGCTCTTCTCCGGGACAGGGGGCATGGGGCTACACCTTC CASSSSPGQGAWGYTF
TRBD2 . TRBJ2-7 TRBV11-3 15 TGTGCCAGCAGCTTATCGGCGGGAGGAAGTTCCGAGCAGTACTTC CASSLSAGGSSEQYF
TRBD1 . TRBJ2-7 TRBV19 14 TGTGCCAGTAGTATCCTCGGGACAGCCTACGAGCAGTACTTC CASSILGTAYEQYF
. . TRBJ2-3 TRBV29-1 18 TGCAGCGTTGAGGGCATCTCAGGGGCCCGGCCTAGCACAGATACGCAGTATTTT CSVEGISGARPSTDTQYF
TRBD2 . TRBJ2-3 TRBV7-9 18 TGTGCCAGCAGCTCGACGCCGGGACTAGCGGGAGGCACAGATACGCAGTATTTT CASSSTPGLAGGTDTQYF
TRBD1 . TRBJ1-5 TRBV5-5 15 TGTGCCAGCAGCCCTGACAGGGTGAGCAATCAGCCCCAGCATTTT CASSPDRVSNQPQHF
. . TRBJ2-3 TRBV7-2 16 TGTGCCAGCAGCTTAGTCGCGGGGTCTAGCACAGATACGCAGTATTTT CASSLVAGSSTDTQYF
. few TRBJ1-5 TRBV7-8 15 TGTGCCAGCAGCTTAAAAAGGGGATATAATCAGCCCCAGCATTTT CASSLKRGYNQPQHF
. . TRBJ1-2 TRBV6-2/TRBV6-3 15 TGTGCCAGCAGTTACTTTGGAGTGGGAGACTATGGCTACACCTTC CASSYFGVGDYGYTF
TRBD2 . TRBJ2-5 TRBV5-4 17 TGTGCCAGCAGCGTGGTGGCTAGCGGGAGGAAACAAGAGACCCAGTACTTC CASSVVASGRKQETQYF
. . TRBJ1-4 TRBV6-7 15 TGTGCCAGCAGATCCAAGAGGGGGACTAATGAAAAACTGTTTTTT CASRSKRGTNEKLFF
. . TRBJ2-7 TRBV5-5 14 TGTGCCAGCAGCTCCTTCAGGGGGGCGCAGGTGCAGTACTTC CASSSFRGAQVQYF
. . TRBJ2-7 TRBV28 15 TGTGCCAGCAGCCCCGTCGTACTGAAACGCTACGAGCAGTACTTC CASSPVVLKRYEQYF
. . TRBJ1-6 TRBV28 14 TGTGCCAGCAGTCCAAGGTGGGCAAATTCACCCCTCCACTTT CASSPRWANSPLHF
TRBD1 . TRBJ2-3 TRBV7-9 15 TGTGCCAGCAGCTCCCGGGACAGGGCGACAGATACGCAGTATTTT CASSSRDRATDTQYF
. . TRBJ2-5 TRBV7-2 15 TGTGCCAGCAGGCTCAGACTTAGCGGACAAGAGACCCAGTACTTC CASRLRLSGQETQYF